The 17 T cell receptor beta chains listed next were all sequenced from one sample in a study of blood T cell repertoires in COVID-19. TCRdb's copy holds only in-frame clones and misses some; the assay was immunoSEQ multiplex PCR. The table records roughly 250,000 clones, approximately 85% of them present only once. Sequencing was carried out using peripheral blood. Every receptor here comes from a human donor with COVID-19, enrolled during active disease. The donor label of this sample is uncertain.

The chain carries TRBV4-1 and TRBJ1-5, with D possibly being TRBD1 (6 bases). Trimming stripped 0 bases from V and 3 bases from J, with 12 bases between. Germline V gene sequence: CDR1 MGHRA, CDR2 YSYEKL. The CDR3 loop spans 16 amino acids. Here the CDR3 reads CASSQEGGGFNQPQHF. In DNA form, the CDR3 reads TGCGCCAGCAGCCAAGAGGGGGGGGGCTTCAATCAGCCCCAGCATTTT.

This rearrangement joins TRBV2 to TRBJ2-2, with D perhaps matching TRBD1 (6 bases). Germline CDR1 and CDR2: SNHLY and FYNNEI. The CDR3 spans 14 residues. Trimming pared 5 bases from V and 4 bases from J, leaving 11 bases between. CDR3: CASSYRVGTGELFF. CDR3 DNA: TGTGCCAGCAGTTACAGGGTAGGCACCGGGGAGCTGTTTTTT.

This chain uses TRBV30 with TRBJ2-5; D is unclear. The CDR3 runs to 14 residues. Germline V gene lookup returns CDR1 GTSNPN and CDR2 SVGIG (reference sequence). The V gene lost 2 bases and the J gene lost 0 bases, with 10 bases spanning the gap. The CDR3 nucleotides read TGTGCCTGGAGTCGCCTCGGGTACCAAGAGACCCAGTACTTC. As protein: CAWSRLGYQETQYF.

This clone occurred many times. The chain is built from TRBV27 and TRBJ1-3; the D is unclear. V lost 6 bases, J lost 0 bases, and 9 bases lay in between. The V gene's germline CDR1 is MNHEY and CDR2 SMNVEV (reference sequence). The CDR3 length is 14 residues. The CDR3 reads CASSESYSGNTIYF. The CDR3 bases are TGTGCCAGCAGCGAAAGCTACTCTGGAAACACCATATATTTT.

The V call is TRBV30, the J call TRBJ2-7; 7 bases match TRBD1. The CDR3 length is 13 residues. V lost 2 bases, J lost 6 bases, and 7 bases stayed unmatched. Germline V CDR1 and CDR2: GTSNPN, SVGIG (reference sequence). This chain's CDR3 is CAWSRTGVGEQYF. In nucleotides, the CDR3 is TGTGCCTGGAGTAGGACAGGCGTAGGCGAGCAGTACTTC.

V is TRBV14 and J is TRBJ2-1; 10 bases agree with TRBD2. There are 16 residues in the CDR3. Trimming cost V 2 bases and J 9 bases; bases outside gene matches: 10. Germline V gene sequence: CDR1 SGHDN, CDR2 FVKESK. CDR3: CASSQFLAGAVAEQFF. The CDR3 DNA follows: TGTGCCAGCAGCCAATTCCTAGCGGGAGCGGTCGCTGAGCAGTTCTTC.

This clone was recorded once. CDR3: CASSLGLARNDEQFF. CDR3 nucleotides: TGTGCCAGCAGCTTAGGACTAGCGCGAAACGATGAGCAGTTCTTC. J is TRBJ2-1 and V is TRBV7-6; 8 nucleotides line up with TRBD2. Losses at the gene ends were 1 base for V and 8 bases for J; bases not matched to a gene: 7. Looked up from germline, CDR1 is SGHVS and CDR2 is FNYEAQ. This CDR3 comprises 15 residues.

The CDR3 reads CASSPGGTTTYNEQFF. The CDR3 DNA reads TGTGCCAGCAGCCCCGGCGGGACTACCACCTACAATGAGCAGTTCTTC. The chain couples TRBV9 to TRBJ2-1, with 7 bases aligning to TRBD2. V shed 4 bases and J 2 bases; nucleotides not matched to a gene: 9. The CDR3 sequence is 16 residues long. Germline V lookup: CDR1 SGDLS, CDR2 YYNGEE.

In regard to this clone: Mismatch with germline at one junction end may stem from a read error. The chain uses TRBV3-1 (or the pseudogene TRBV3-2) and TRBJ2-1, with 9 bases fitting TRBD1. Germline V gives CDR1 LGHDT, CDR2 YNNKEL (reference sequence). The CDR3 extends over 15 amino acids. Here the CDR3 DNA reads TGTGCCAGCAGCGAAGACAGGGGGGATATCAATGAGCAGTTCTTC. Translating gives CASSEDRGDINEQFF.

This chain connects TRBV29-1 to TRBJ2-5; perhaps TRBD1 as D (6 bases). CDR3 size: 12 residues. Trimming took 6 bases from V and 5 from J, leaving 13 bases between them. CDR1 is SQVTM, CDR2 ANQGSEA, per germline. The CDR3 DNA follows: TGCAGCGTCCATGGGACAACGGAGACCCAGTACTTC. Translation gives CSVHGTTETQYF.

The rearrangement uses TRBV7-9 and TRBJ2-5, with D possibly TRBD1 on 6 matching bases. V was cut by 5 bases and J by 5 bases, with 15 bases left in between. CDR3 length: 14 residues. Germline V gene lookup returns CDR1 SEHNR and CDR2 FQNEAQ (reference sequence). CDR3 DNA: TGTGCCAGCAGCCCACGGGACACGGAGGAGACCCAGTACTTC. Translating it yields CASSPRDTEETQYF.

V usage is TRBV11-2 and J usage is TRBJ1-2, with 7 bases matching TRBD1. This CDR3 has 13 amino acids. Germline V gene lookup returns CDR1 SGHAT and CDR2 FQNNGV. The J segment lost 4 bases and the V segment lost 8 bases, leaving 7 bases of the junction unmatched. CDR3 protein: CASAQGQSYGYTF. CDR3 sequence (DNA): TGTGCCAGCGCCCAGGGACAGAGCTATGGCTACACCTTC.

The J gene is TRBJ2-1, the V gene TRBV28; 8 bases are shared with TRBD1. Trimming at V came to 6 bases and at J to 7 bases, leaving 11 bases not matched to a gene. CDR1 is MDHEN, CDR2 SYDVKM, per germline. The CDR3 runs to 15 residues. This CDR3 reads CASSRTGSGANEQFF. The CDR3 region has the DNA TGTGCCAGCAGCAGGACAGGGTCGGGGGCGAATGAGCAGTTCTTC. Drawing the rest from reference TRBV28 and TRBJ2-1, the complete variable domain is DVKVTQSSRYLVKRTGEKVFLECVQDMDHENMFWYRQDPGLGLRLIYFSYDVKMKEKGDIPEGYSVSREKKERFSLILESASTNQTSMYLCASSRTGSGANEQFFGPGTRLTVL.

The CDR3 bases are TGCGCCAGCAGCCGCTACAGGGGAGAGAACACTGAAGCTTTCTTT. This gives the protein CASSRYRGENTEAFF. The chain links TRBV4-1 to TRBJ1-1; TRBD1 matches at 7 bases. CDR1 and CDR2 from the germline V gene are MGHRA and YSYEKL. The CDR3 totals 15 residues. V was pared by 4 bases and J by 1 base, with 6 bases of the junction left unmatched.

This chain links TRBV3-1 (or the pseudogene TRBV3-2) with TRBJ1-1, with TRBD1 matching 9 bases. Germline V lookup: CDR1 LGHDT, CDR2 YNNKEL (reference sequence). The CDR3 totals 15 residues. Trimming removed 3 bases from V and 6 bases from J; junction bases left unmatched: 8. CDR3 region: CASSHPTGTGSEAFF. The CDR3 nucleotides are TGTGCCAGCAGCCACCCAACTGGGACAGGGTCTGAAGCTTTCTTT.

The CDR3 nucleotides read TGTGCCAGCAGCCCCGGGGGACCCCTCCACTTT. Translating gives CASSPGGPLHF. The V call is TRBV3-1 (or the pseudogene TRBV3-2), the J call TRBJ1-6; TRBD1 is a possible D gene (5 bases). V was clipped by 4 bases and J by 12 bases, with 7 bases between them. Germline CDR1 reads LGHDT; CDR2 reads YNNKEL (reference sequence). CDR3 size: 11 residues.

This chain joins TRBV20-1 and TRBJ2-5; no reliable D call. The CDR3 loop spans 11 amino acids. Trimming removed 3 bases at V and 5 bases at J, with 7 bases between. Germline V gives CDR1 DFQATT, CDR2 SNEGSKA (reference sequence). CDR3 sequence reads: CSASSRETQYF. As DNA, the CDR3 is TGCAGTGCTAGTTCGCGGGAGACCCAGTACTTC.